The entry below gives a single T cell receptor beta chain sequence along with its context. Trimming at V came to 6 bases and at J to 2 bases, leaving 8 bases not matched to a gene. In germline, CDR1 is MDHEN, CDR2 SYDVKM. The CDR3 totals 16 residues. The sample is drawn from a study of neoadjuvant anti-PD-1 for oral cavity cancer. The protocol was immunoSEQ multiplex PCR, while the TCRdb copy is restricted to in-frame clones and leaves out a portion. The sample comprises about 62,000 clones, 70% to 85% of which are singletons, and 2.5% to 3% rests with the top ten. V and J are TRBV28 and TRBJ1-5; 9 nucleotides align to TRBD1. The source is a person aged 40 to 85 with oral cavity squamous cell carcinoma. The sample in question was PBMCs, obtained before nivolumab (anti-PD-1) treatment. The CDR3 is CASRFTGGRGNQPQHF. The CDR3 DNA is TGTGCCAGCAGGTTTACAGGGGGCAGGGGCAATCAGCCCCAGCATTTT.